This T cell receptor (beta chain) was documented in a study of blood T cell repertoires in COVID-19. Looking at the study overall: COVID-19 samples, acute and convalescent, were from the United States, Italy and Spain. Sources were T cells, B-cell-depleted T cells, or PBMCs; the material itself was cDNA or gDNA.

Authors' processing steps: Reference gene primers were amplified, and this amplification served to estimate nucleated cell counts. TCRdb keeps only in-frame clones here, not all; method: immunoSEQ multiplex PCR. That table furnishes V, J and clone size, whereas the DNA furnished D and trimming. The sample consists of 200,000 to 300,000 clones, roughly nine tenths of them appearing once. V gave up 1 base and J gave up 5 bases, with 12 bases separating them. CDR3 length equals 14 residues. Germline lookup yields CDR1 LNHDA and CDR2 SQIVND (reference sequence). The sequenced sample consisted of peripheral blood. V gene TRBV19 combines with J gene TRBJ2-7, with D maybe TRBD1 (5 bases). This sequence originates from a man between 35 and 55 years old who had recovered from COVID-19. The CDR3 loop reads CASSIGPRVHEQYF. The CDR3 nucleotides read TGTGCCAGTAGTATAGGGCCCAGGGTCCACGAGCAGTACTTC.